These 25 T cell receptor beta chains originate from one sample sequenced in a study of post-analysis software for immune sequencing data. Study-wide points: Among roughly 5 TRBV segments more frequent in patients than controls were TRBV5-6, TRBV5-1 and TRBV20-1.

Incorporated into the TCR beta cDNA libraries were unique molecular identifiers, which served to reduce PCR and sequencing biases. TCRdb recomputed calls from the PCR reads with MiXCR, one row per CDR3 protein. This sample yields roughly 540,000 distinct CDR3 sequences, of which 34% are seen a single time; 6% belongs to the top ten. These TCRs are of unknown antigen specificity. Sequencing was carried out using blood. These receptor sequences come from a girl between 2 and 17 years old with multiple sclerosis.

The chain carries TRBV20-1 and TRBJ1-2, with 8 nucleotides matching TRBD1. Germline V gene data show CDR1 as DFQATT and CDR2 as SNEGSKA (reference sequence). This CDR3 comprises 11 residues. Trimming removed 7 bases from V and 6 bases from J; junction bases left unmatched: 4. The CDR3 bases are TGCAGTGTAGTGACAGGGGATGGCTACACCTTC. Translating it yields CSVVTGDGYTF.

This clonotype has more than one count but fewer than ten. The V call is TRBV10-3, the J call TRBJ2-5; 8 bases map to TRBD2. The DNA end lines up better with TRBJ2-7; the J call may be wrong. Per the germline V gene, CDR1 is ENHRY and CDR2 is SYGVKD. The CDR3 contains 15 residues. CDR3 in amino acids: CAISELGGGQGEQYF. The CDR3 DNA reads TGTGCCATCAGTGAGCTCGGGGGGGGGCAGGGCGAGCAGTACTTC.

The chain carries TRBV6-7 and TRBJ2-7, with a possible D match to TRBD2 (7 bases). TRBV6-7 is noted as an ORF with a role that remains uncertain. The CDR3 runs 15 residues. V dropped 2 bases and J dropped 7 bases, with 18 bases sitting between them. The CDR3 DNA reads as TGTGCCAGCAGTTACGGCGCCGCGGGGGACAATGAGCAGTACTTC. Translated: CASSYGAAGDNEQYF.

The DNA of the CDR3 is TGTGCCAGCAGCGTAGCCCCGGGAAACTACAATGAGCAGTTCTTC. Encoded protein: CASSVAPGNYNEQFF. The J gene is TRBJ2-1, the V gene TRBV9; perhaps TRBD2 as D (5 bases). V was cut by 0 bases and J by 3 bases, with 10 bases left in between. Germline CDR1 reads SGDLS; CDR2 reads YYNGEE. The CDR3 consists of 15 residues.

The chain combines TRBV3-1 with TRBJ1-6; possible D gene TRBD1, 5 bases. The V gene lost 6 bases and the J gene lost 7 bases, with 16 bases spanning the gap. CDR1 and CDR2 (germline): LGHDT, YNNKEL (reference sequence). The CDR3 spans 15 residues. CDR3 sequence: CASRQRQFGNSPLHF. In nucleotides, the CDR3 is TGTGCCAGCAGGCAACGACAGTTCGGCAATTCACCCCTCCACTTT.

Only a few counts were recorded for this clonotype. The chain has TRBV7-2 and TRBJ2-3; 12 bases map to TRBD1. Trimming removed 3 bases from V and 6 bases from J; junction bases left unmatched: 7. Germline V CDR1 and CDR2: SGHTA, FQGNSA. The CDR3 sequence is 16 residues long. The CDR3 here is CASSFGLGTGGDTQYF. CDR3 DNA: TGTGCCAGCAGCTTCGGGCTAGGGACAGGGGGCGATACGCAGTATTTT.

This CDR3 is CASRTGGFQPQHF. For the CDR3, the DNA is TGTGCCAGCAGGACAGGGGGCTTTCAGCCCCAGCATTTT. The chain links TRBV6-1 to TRBJ1-5, with 10 positions matching TRBD1. Germline V lookup: CDR1 MNHNS, CDR2 SASEGT. The CDR3 has 13 residues. V shed 6 bases, J shed 6 bases, and the junction held 2 bases outside the gene matches.

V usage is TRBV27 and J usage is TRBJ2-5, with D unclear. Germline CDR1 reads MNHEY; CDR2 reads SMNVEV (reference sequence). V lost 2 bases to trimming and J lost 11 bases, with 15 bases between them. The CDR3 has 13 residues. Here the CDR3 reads CASSLIGYNEQYF. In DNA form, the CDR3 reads TGTGCCAGCAGTTTAATCGGGTACAATGAGCAGTACTTC.

Here the CDR3 DNA reads TGTGCCAGCAGCTTAGATCGGAGACTAGCCAATGGAGAGACCCAGTACTTC. Translating gives CASSLDRRLANGETQYF. This sequence joins TRBV11-2 and TRBJ2-5; the match to TRBD2 covers 7 bases. The CDR3 has 17 residues. Germline loops: CDR1 SGHAT, CDR2 FQNNGV. With V trimmed by 0 bases and J by 4 bases, 11 bases remained unmatched.

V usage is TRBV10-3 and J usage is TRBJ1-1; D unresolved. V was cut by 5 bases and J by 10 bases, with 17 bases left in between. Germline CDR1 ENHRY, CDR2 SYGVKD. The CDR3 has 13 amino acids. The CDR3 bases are TGTGCCATCAGTCGGTTCGAGGTCCATAGAGCTTTCTTT. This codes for CAISRFEVHRAFF.

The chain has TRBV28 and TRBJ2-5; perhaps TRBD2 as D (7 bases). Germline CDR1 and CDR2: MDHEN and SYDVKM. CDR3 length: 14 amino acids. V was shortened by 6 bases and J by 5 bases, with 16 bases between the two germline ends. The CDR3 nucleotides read TGTGCCAGCAGGTCTACGGGGGGCGAGGAGACCCAGTACTTC. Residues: CASRSTGGEETQYF.

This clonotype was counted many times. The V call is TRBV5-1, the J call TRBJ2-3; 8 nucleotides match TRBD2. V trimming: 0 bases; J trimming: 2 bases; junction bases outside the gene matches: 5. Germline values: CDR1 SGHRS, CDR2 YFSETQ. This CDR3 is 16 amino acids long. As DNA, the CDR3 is TGCGCCAGCAGCTTGGTCCCAGCGGGAGTCACAGATACGCAGTATTTT. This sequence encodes CASSLVPAGVTDTQYF.

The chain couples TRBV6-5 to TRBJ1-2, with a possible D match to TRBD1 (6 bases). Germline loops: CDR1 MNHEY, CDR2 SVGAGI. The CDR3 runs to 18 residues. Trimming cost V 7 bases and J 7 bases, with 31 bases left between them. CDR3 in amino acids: CASNSRPGQRFSVGGYTF. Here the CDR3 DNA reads TGTGCCAGCAATTCAAGGCCGGGACAAAGGTTTTCTGTGGGTGGCTACACCTTC.

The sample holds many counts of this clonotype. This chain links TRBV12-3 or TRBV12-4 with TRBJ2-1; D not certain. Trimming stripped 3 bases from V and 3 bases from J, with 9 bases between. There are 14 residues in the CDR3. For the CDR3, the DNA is TGTGCCAGCAGTTTCGCCGTCAACTACAATGAGCAGTTCTTC. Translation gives CASSFAVNYNEQFF.

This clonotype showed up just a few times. This CDR3 is CASSPLDGLNTGELFF. The CDR3 DNA reads TGCGCCAGCAGCCCCCTGGACGGACTGAACACCGGGGAGCTGTTTTTT. The chain is built from TRBV5-1 and TRBJ2-2; the D gene is possibly TRBD2 (5 bases). The CDR3 runs to 16 residues. V was pared by 4 bases and J by 1 base, with 14 bases between. Germline V lookup: CDR1 SGHRS, CDR2 YFSETQ.

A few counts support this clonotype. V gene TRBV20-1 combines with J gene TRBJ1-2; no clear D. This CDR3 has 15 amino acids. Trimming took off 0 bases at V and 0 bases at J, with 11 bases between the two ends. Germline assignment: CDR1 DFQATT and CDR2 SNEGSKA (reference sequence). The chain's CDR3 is CSARDREGANYGYTF. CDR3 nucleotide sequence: TGCAGTGCTAGAGATCGGGAGGGAGCTAACTATGGCTACACCTTC.

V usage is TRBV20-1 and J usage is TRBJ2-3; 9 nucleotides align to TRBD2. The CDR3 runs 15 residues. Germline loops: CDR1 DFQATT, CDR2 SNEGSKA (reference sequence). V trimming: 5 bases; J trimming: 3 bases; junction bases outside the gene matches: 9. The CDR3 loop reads CSADAGTSRTDTQYF. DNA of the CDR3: TGCAGTGCTGATGCCGGGACTAGCAGAACAGATACGCAGTATTTT.

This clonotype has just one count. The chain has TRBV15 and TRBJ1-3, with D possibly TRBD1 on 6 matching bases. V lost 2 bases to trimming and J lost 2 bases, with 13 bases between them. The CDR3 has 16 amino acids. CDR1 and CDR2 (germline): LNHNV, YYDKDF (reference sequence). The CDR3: CATSRLQGIPGNTIYF. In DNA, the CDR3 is TGTGCCACCAGCAGACTACAGGGAATTCCTGGAAACACCATATATTTT.

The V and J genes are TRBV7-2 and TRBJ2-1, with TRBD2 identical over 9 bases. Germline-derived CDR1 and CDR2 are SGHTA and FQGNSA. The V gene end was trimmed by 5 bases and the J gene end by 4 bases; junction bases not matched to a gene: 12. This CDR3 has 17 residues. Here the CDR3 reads CASSSLPPLAGYNEQFF. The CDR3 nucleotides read TGTGCCAGCAGCAGCCTACCCCCCCTAGCGGGGTACAATGAGCAGTTCTTC.

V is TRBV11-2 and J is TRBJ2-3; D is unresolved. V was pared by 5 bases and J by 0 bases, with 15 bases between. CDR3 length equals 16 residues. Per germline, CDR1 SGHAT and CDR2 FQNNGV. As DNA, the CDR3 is TGTGCCAGCAGCGTGAGACGTAGCCGGAGCACAGATACGCAGTATTTT. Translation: CASSVRRSRSTDTQYF. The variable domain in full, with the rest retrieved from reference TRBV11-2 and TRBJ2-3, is EAGVAQSPRYKIIEKRQSVAFWCNPISGHATLYWYQQILGQGPKLLIQFQNNGVVDDSQLPKDRFSAERLKGVDSTLKIQPAKLEDSAVYLCASSVRRSRSTDTQYFGPGTRLTVL.

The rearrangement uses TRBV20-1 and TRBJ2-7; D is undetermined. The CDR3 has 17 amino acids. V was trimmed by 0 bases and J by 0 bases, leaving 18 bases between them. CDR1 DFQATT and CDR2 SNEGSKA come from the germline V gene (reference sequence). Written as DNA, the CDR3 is TGCAGTGCTAGAGATACGTTCCAGGCGCTGGTCTCCTACGAGCAGTACTTC. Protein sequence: CSARDTFQALVSYEQYF.

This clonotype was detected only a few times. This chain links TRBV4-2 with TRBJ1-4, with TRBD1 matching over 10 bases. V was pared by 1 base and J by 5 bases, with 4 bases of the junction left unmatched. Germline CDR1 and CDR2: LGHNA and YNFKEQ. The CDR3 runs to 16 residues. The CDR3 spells CASSQATGGGNEKLFF. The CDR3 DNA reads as TGTGCCAGCAGCCAAGCGACAGGGGGCGGGAATGAAAAACTGTTTTTT.

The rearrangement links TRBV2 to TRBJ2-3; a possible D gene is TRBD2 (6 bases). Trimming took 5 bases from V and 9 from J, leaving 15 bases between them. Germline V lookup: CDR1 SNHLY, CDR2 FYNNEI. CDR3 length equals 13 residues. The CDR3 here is CASSLRDLGTQYF. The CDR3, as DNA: TGTGCCAGCAGTCTCCGGGACTTAGGAACGCAGTATTTT.

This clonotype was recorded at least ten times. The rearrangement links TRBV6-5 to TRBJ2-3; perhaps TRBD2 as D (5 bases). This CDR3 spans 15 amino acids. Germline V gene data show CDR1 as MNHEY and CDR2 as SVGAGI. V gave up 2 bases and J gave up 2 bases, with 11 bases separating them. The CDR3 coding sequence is TGTGCCAGCAGTTACGGCGGGCCGTACACAGATACGCAGTATTTT. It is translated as CASSYGGPYTDTQYF.

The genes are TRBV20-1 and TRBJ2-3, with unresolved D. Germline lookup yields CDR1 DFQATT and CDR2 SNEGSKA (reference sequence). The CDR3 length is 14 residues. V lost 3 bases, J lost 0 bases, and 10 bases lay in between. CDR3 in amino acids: CSARDGSSTDTQYF. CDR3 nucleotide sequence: TGCAGTGCTAGGGACGGGTCTAGCACAGATACGCAGTATTTT.